A selection of T cell receptor beta chains follows, all from one sample in a study of post-analysis software for immune sequencing data. From the PCR reads, TCRdb called clonotypes with MiXCR, one entry per CDR3 protein. The sample consists of approximately 730,000 distinct CDR3 sequences, 46% of them appearing once. Sequences were obtained from blood. The receptor set was obtained from a girl under 18 with multiple sclerosis. Both conserved end residues are part of each CDR3. Fields, in order: clone size, D gene, V gene, J gene, CDR3 protein, CDR3 DNA. A D gene is named only where the DNA matches it firmly. Rows may omit the clone size; those that give it use once, few, many or a size class.

size: NA
D: NA
V: TRBV4-3
J: TRBJ1-6
CDR3: CASSQVPGSSSPLHF
DNA: TGCGCCAGCAGCCAAGTCCCGGGGTCGTCTTCACCCCTCCACTTT

size: NA
D: NA
V: TRBV28
J: TRBJ2-3
CDR3: CASSPGTPGTDTQYF
DNA: TGTGCCAGCAGTCCGGGCACTCCGGGCACAGATACGCAGTATTTT

size: once
D: TRBD1
V: TRBV5-1
J: TRBJ1-2
CDR3: CASSSQGDINGYTF
DNA: TGCGCCAGCAGCTCCCAGGGGGACATCAATGGCTACACCTTC

size: NA
D: NA
V: TRBV5-6
J: TRBJ2-7
CDR3: CASSSLVYEQYF
DNA: TGTGCCAGCAGCTCGCTTGTCTACGAGCAGTACTTC

size: NA
D: TRBD1
V: TRBV3-1
J: TRBJ2-3
CDR3: CASSRFWDSNTDTQYF
DNA: TGTGCCAGCAGTCGATTTTGGGACAGTAACACAGATACGCAGTATTTT

size: few
D: NA
V: TRBV6-1
J: TRBJ2-3
CDR3: CASKGASTDTQYF
DNA: TGTGCCAGCAAGGGAGCAAGCACAGATACGCAGTATTTT

size: NA
D: NA
V: TRBV7-9
J: TRBJ2-1
CDR3: CASSPRLLSSNEQFF
DNA: TGTGCCAGCAGCCCACGGCTCCTCAGTTCCAATGAGCAGTTCTTC

size: few
D: TRBD2
V: TRBV5-1
J: TRBJ2-5
CDR3: CASSLRGGLAFTTHEQYF
DNA: TGCGCCAGCAGCTTGCGGGGGGGACTAGCCTTTACAACGCATGAGCAGTACTTC

size: few
D: TRBD1
V: TRBV24-1
J: TRBJ1-5
CDR3: CATSAAGGSSQPQHF
DNA: TGTGCCACCAGTGCGGCAGGGGGTAGCAGTCAGCCCCAGCATTTT

size: NA
D: NA
V: TRBV12-3/TRBV12-4
J: TRBJ2-7
CDR3: CASSLRGGPYEQYF
DNA: TGTGCCAGCAGTTTACGAGGGGGGCCCTACGAGCAGTACTTC

size: NA
D: NA
V: TRBV12-3/TRBV12-4
J: TRBJ1-4
CDR3: CASTPQGGGEKLFF
DNA: TGTGCCAGCACCCCGCAAGGTGGGGGCGAAAAACTGTTTTTT

size: few
D: TRBD2
V: TRBV4-2
J: TRBJ2-1
CDR3: CASSQAPNLAGYNEQFF
DNA: TGTGCCAGCAGCCAGGCTCCAAATCTAGCGGGATACAATGAGCAGTTCTTC

size: NA
D: TRBD2
V: TRBV7-2
J: TRBJ2-1
CDR3: CASSLGGLAANEQFF
DNA: TGTGCCAGCAGCTTAGGGGGACTAGCCGCGAATGAGCAGTTCTTC

size: NA
D: NA
V: TRBV12-3/TRBV12-4
J: TRBJ2-1
CDR3: CASSLGGSGGLQFF
DNA: TGTGCCAGCAGTTTAGGAGGCTCCGGTGGCTTGCAGTTCTTC

size: NA
D: NA
V: TRBV20-1
J: TRBJ2-7
CDR3: CSARDDGGARYNEQYF
DNA: TGCAGTGCTAGAGATGATGGGGGGGCGCGGTACAATGAGCAGTACTTC

size: few
D: TRBD1
V: TRBV7-9
J: TRBJ2-1
CDR3: CASSLPGQGAYNEQFF
DNA: TGTGCCAGCAGCCTACCGGGACAGGGAGCCTACAATGAGCAGTTCTTC

size: NA
D: NA
V: TRBV28
J: TRBJ1-5
CDR3: CASRPDLGSNQPQHF
DNA: TGTGCCAGCAGGCCGGACCTAGGGAGCAATCAGCCCCAGCATTTT

size: NA
D: NA
V: TRBV5-1
J: TRBJ2-5
CDR3: CAGSLGGDPETQYF
DNA: TGCGCCGGCAGCTTAGGGGGAGATCCGGAGACCCAGTACTTC

size: NA
D: NA
V: TRBV7-9
J: TRBJ2-2
CDR3: CASSRTRSATGELFF
DNA: TGTGCCAGCAGCCGGACCCGATCGGCCACCGGGGAGCTGTTTTTT

size: NA
D: TRBD1
V: TRBV20-1
J: TRBJ1-5
CDR3: CSATDRIDRNQPQHF
DNA: TGCAGTGCTACGGACAGGATCGATCGCAATCAGCCCCAGCATTTT

size: few
D: NA
V: TRBV29-1
J: TRBJ2-2
CDR3: CSVESGRNTGELFF
DNA: TGCAGCGTTGAATCGGGGAGGAACACCGGGGAGCTGTTTTTT

size: few
D: NA
V: TRBV15
J: TRBJ2-3
CDR3: CATSGGDRNTDTQYF
DNA: TGTGCCACCAGCGGAGGAGACAGAAACACAGATACGCAGTATTTT

size: NA
D: TRBD1
V: TRBV12-3/TRBV12-4
J: TRBJ2-7
CDR3: CASSLTGSGNEQYF
DNA: TGTGCCAGCAGTTTGACAGGGTCAGGGAACGAGCAGTACTTC

size: NA
D: NA
V: TRBV7-3
J: TRBJ2-7
CDR3: CASSLTPLDEQYF
DNA: TGTGCCAGCAGCTTAACCCCACTGGACGAGCAGTACTTC

size: NA
D: TRBD2
V: TRBV29-1
J: TRBJ2-1
CDR3: CSVEDSGRTPYNEQFF
DNA: TGCAGCGTTGAAGATAGCGGGAGGACCCCCTACAATGAGCAGTTCTTC

size: once
D: TRBD1
V: TRBV5-6
J: TRBJ1-1
CDR3: CASSLQGLGEAFF
DNA: TGTGCCAGCAGCTTACAGGGGCTTGGTGAAGCTTTCTTT

size: NA
D: TRBD2
V: TRBV27
J: TRBJ2-3
CDR3: CASSPRETGTDTQYF
DNA: TGTGCCAGCAGTCCGCGGGAGACTGGCACAGATACGCAGTATTTT